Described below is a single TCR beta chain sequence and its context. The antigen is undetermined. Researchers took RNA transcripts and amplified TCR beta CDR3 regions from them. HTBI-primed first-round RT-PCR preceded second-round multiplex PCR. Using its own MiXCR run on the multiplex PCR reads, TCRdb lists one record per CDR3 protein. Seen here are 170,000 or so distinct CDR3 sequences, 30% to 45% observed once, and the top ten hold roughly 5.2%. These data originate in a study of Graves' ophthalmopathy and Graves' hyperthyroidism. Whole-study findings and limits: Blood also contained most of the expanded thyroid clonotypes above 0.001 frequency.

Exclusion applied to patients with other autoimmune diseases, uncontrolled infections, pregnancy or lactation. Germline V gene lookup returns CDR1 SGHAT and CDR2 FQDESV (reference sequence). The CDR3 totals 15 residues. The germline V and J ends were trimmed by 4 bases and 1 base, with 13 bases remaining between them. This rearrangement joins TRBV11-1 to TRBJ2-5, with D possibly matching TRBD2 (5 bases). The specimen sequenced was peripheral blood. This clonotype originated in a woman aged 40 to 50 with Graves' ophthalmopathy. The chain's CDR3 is CASSYQRGFQETQYF. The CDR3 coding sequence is TGTGCCAGCAGCTACCAGCGAGGGTTCCAAGAGACCCAGTACTTC.